This T cell receptor beta chain was observed in a study of cytotoxic CD8 clonotypes in ibrutinib-treated CLL (dated by TCRdb to the early 2020s). For the wider study: The cohort included some 14 treatment-naive and about a dozen relapsed/refractory patients; 17 to 18 were IGHV unmutated. Partial responses were observed in about 25 patients and complete responses in 2; after a median follow-up of 68 months, remission was maintained in roughly 14 patients and progression was observed in approximately twelve. The response samples were drawn at a median of approximately twelve months into treatment, with a range of roughly 6 to 40 months. An average of 255,043 productive templates and around 100,000 productive rearrangements was obtained per sample. Longitudinal samples were obtainable from about 30% of the roughly 86 participants in the trial. Cryopreserved peripheral blood mononuclear cells were collected at three points: before therapy, at response, and at either sustained remission or disease progression. Every sample from remission and from progressive disease was obtained while the patients were still on ibrutinib. What the study reported, not specific to this receptor: At baseline, clonality was higher than in age-matched healthy donors and showed a strong correlation with circulating CD8+ T-cell counts. At ibrutinib response clonality went up, during sustained remission it held steady, and at progression it dropped back toward baseline. Lymph node repertoires were not examined, and the timing of sampling was not matched between patients in sustained remission and those whose disease progressed. Public clonotypes were rare and either contracted or stayed stable during treatment, and the rise in clonality at ibrutinib response reflected the expansion of private clonotypes.

Measured from the cysteine to the phenylalanine, the CDR3 is 12 residues long. Solely the CDR3 DNA is kept, with 36 bases framed from the first base. Germline trimming: 4 bases from V, 11 bases from J; junction bases outside gene matches: 7. CDR1 and CDR2 are drawn from the germline V gene: SGHTA, FQGTGA. As regards this clone: Its antigen is unknown. The record has no base qualities; no much larger clone is one base away.

Sample time point, as interpreted from the label and publication: 24 months on ibrutinib. For TCR beta library preparation, about 2.1 micrograms of genomic DNA were extracted from the cryopreserved PBMCs. Longitudinal blood samples from CLL patients receiving ibrutinib monotherapy were subjected to high-throughput TCR beta sequencing. The patients took part in an open-label, single-center phase 2 trial of ibrutinib monotherapy. The goal of deep resolution MiSeq sequencing was a depth between 1 in 1 million and 1 in 200,000 T cells, and coverage averaged 10x per clonotype. The immunoSEQ hsTCRB Kit was used to generate TCR beta libraries. From the authors' description of their analysis: ImmunoSEQ Data Assistant and ImmunoSEQ Analyzer were used for data analysis, and V, D and J genes were assigned according to IMGT definitions. Clonality, which ranges from 0 to 1, was calculated as one minus the normalized Shannon entropy of productive rearrangement frequencies. Public clonotype analysis was restricted to overrepresented clonotypes comprising at least 0.05% of each patient's repertoire. About 13 age-matched healthy donor repertoires from immuneACCESS were used as controls for clonality. In its TCRdb copy, this immuneACCESS table keeps in-frame sequences only and misses some clones. Where compared with another copy, unresolved V genes explain less than half of these, and the others have no known cause. The V and J calls and clone size come from that table; D and trimming were worked out from the DNA. Present in this sample are roughly 180,000 clones, less than 85% of which were seen just once. Roughly 4.6% of the sample comes from the top ten.

This clonotype originated in a human donor with chronic lymphocytic leukemia. The sequences come from PBMCs, collected after 24 months of ibrutinib treatment. The chain was built from TRBV7-3 and TRBJ1-2, and 7 junction bases match TRBD1. The nucleotide sequence reads as follows: TGTGCCAGCAGCTCGCAGACAGGGTTGTACACCTTC. It codes for CASSSQTGLYTF. Reference TRBV7-3 and TRBJ1-2 genes cover what lies past the CDR3, so the full variable domain is GAGVSQTPSNKVTEKGKYVELRCDPISGHTALYWYRQSLGQGPEFLIYFQGTGAADDSGLPNDRFFAVRPEGSVSTLKIQRTERGDSAVYLCASSSQTGLYTFGSGTRLTVV.